This T cell receptor beta chain was documented in a study of blood T cell repertoires in COVID-19. Under the authors' procedure: Reference gene primers were amplified, and this amplification served to estimate nucleated cell counts. Assay used: immunoSEQ multiplex PCR; TCRdb lists only in-frame clones, some missing. That table is the source of V, J and clone size, and D and trimming were worked out from the DNA. The sample includes about 170,000 clones, less than 90% of them seen just once. The ends were cut back, 2 bases at V and 0 bases at J, with 8 bases in the middle. There are 14 residues in the CDR3. Germline CDR1 reads MNHNY; CDR2 reads SVGAGI (reference sequence).

The receptor was isolated from a young man with active or convalescent COVID-19. The chain links TRBV6-6 to TRBJ2-7, with D perhaps matching TRBD2 (5 bases). Sequenced material: peripheral blood. CDR3 DNA: TGTGCCAGCAGTTACGGACTGAGCTCCTACGAGCAGTACTTC. It encodes CASSYGLSSYEQYF.